Sequencing of this TCR beta chain was carried out in a study of cytomegalovirus exposure and HLA in healthy donors. PCR primers comprised 60 Vbeta and 13 Jbeta primers. This table comes from immunoSEQ multiplex PCR, and its TCRdb copy is limited to in-frame clones, with some not included. The sample lists about 140,000 clones, 80% occurring once. CDR1 is LGHNA, CDR2 YSLEER, per germline. The CDR3 consists of 15 residues. This receptor was obtained from a woman between 40 and 55 years old in good health and CMV-seronegative. What was sequenced was PBMCs. V and J are TRBV4-3 and TRBJ2-5, with TRBD1 as a possible D gene (6 bases). The J call may be faulty, since TRBJ2-7 better matches the DNA end. The CDR3 sequence: CASSQQNTGSYEQYF. As DNA, the CDR3 is TGCGCCAGCAGCCAACAAAATACAGGGTCCTACGAGCAGTACTTC.